These T cell receptor beta chains were read from a single sample in a study of neurological immune-mediated disorders. From the 5' RACE reads, TCRdb called clonotypes with MiXCR, one entry per CDR3 protein. Among about 53,000 distinct CDR3 sequences listed, roughly 7.7% were seen once. Sequencing was performed on PBMCs. The receptors originated from a woman in her 40s in good health. Both conserved end residues are part of each CDR3. The order of the fields is CDR3 length, clone size, D gene, V gene, J gene, CDR3 DNA, CDR3 protein. A D gene is named only where the DNA matches it firmly. The size of a clone is reported for some rows only, either as once, few or many, or as a class for expanded clones.

length: 17
size: many
D: TRBD1
V: TRBV6-1
J: TRBJ1-1
DNA: TGTGCCAGTACCTTGTCGGGACAGGGATTCCCTGGGACTGAAGCTTTCTTT
CDR3: CASTLSGQGFPGTEAFF

length: 15
size: many
D: NA
V: TRBV6-5
J: TRBJ1-2
DNA: TGTGCCAGCAGTTCCCCGGGACGGATGATCGAGGGCTACACCTTC
CDR3: CASSSPGRMIEGYTF

length: 14
size: many
D: NA
V: TRBV10-3
J: TRBJ1-5
DNA: TGTGCCATCAGTGAGTTGTCCGGAAATCAGCCCCAGCATTTT
CDR3: CAISELSGNQPQHF

length: 15
size: many
D: NA
V: TRBV9
J: TRBJ2-3
DNA: TGTGCCAGCTCCCGTTGGGGGAGTTCCACAGATACGCAGTATTTT
CDR3: CASSRWGSSTDTQYF

length: 15
size: NA
D: NA
V: TRBV3-1
J: TRBJ1-5
DNA: TGTGCCAGCAGCCAGGGGACGGGAGGTGGTCAGCCCCAGCATTTT
CDR3: CASSQGTGGGQPQHF

length: 13
size: many
D: TRBD1
V: TRBV4-2
J: TRBJ1-1
DNA: TGTGCCAGCAGCCCGGCAGGGACAGCTGAAGCTTTCTTT
CDR3: CASSPAGTAEAFF

length: 16
size: many
D: NA
V: TRBV9
J: TRBJ2-3
DNA: TGTGCCAGCAGCGTAGGATCTAGCGCTAGCACAGATACGCAGTATTTT
CDR3: CASSVGSSASTDTQYF

length: 14
size: many
D: NA
V: TRBV9
J: TRBJ1-6
DNA: TGTGCCAGCAGCGTGAATTCTTTCAATTCACCCCTCCACTTT
CDR3: CASSVNSFNSPLHF

length: 12
size: many
D: NA
V: TRBV12-3/TRBV12-4
J: TRBJ1-2
DNA: TGTGCCAGCAGTTTCCCGGGATCGGGCTACACCTTC
CDR3: CASSFPGSGYTF

length: 16
size: many
D: NA
V: TRBV6-2/TRBV6-3
J: TRBJ1-1
DNA: TGTGCCAGCATGGCTTTTCCGGTAGGGGGGAACACTGAAGCTTTCTTT
CDR3: CASMAFPVGGNTEAFF

length: 14
size: many
D: NA
V: TRBV20-1
J: TRBJ2-2
DNA: TGCAGTGCTAGACCGGAGGGGCACACCGGGGAGCTGTTTTTT
CDR3: CSARPEGHTGELFF

length: 17
size: many
D: NA
V: TRBV7-2
J: TRBJ1-2
DNA: TGTGCCAGCACCCAAGGTGGGAAGGGCGGGTGGAGAGGTGGCTACACCTTC
CDR3: CASTQGGKGGWRGGYTF

length: 14
size: many
D: NA
V: TRBV3-1
J: TRBJ2-2
DNA: TGTGCCAGCACCTACACGGGAGTTTCCGGGGAGCTGTTTTTT
CDR3: CASTYTGVSGELFF

length: 14
size: NA
D: NA
V: TRBV20-1
J: TRBJ2-7
DNA: TGCAGTGCTAGAAGGGGTAGTTCTTCCTACGAGCAGTACTTC
CDR3: CSARRGSSSYEQYF

length: 13
size: many
D: NA
V: TRBV2
J: TRBJ1-1
DNA: TGTGCCAGCAGTGTCTCGGTGAACACTGAAGCTTTCTTT
CDR3: CASSVSVNTEAFF

length: 14
size: many
D: NA
V: TRBV20-1
J: TRBJ2-7
DNA: TGCAGTGCTATCTGGAGGGGGTCGTCCTACGAGCAGTACTTC
CDR3: CSAIWRGSSYEQYF

length: 13
size: NA
D: NA
V: TRBV5-1
J: TRBJ2-5
DNA: TGCGCCAGCAGGGACGGGACGGAAGAGACCCAGTACTTC
CDR3: CASRDGTEETQYF

length: 17
size: NA
D: TRBD2
V: TRBV5-5
J: TRBJ2-1
DNA: TGTGCCAGCACCTACGCCCCGGTGAGACTAGCGGTAGATGAGCAGTTCTTC
CDR3: CASTYAPVRLAVDEQFF

length: 15
size: many
D: NA
V: TRBV5-6
J: TRBJ2-7
DNA: TGTGCCAGCAGCTTAGCCTATTTGGATGCCTACGAGCAGTACTTC
CDR3: CASSLAYLDAYEQYF

length: 15
size: many
D: NA
V: TRBV25-1
J: TRBJ2-1
DNA: TGTGCCAGCAGTGAATATGTGACTGCCGCCAATGAGCAGTTCTTC
CDR3: CASSEYVTAANEQFF

length: 13
size: once
D: TRBD2
V: TRBV3-1
J: TRBJ2-7
DNA: TGTGCCAGCATCGGGACTAGGGGTAAGGAGCAGTACTTC
CDR3: CASIGTRGKEQYF

length: 15
size: many
D: NA
V: TRBV6-1
J: TRBJ2-7
DNA: TGTGCCAGCAGTGAAGCAGGGACAAGTCCCTACGAGCAGTACTTC
CDR3: CASSEAGTSPYEQYF

length: 14
size: many
D: NA
V: TRBV7-2
J: TRBJ1-2
DNA: TGTGCCAGCAACCCAGAGCACGGGGTAAAGGGCTACACCTTC
CDR3: CASNPEHGVKGYTF

length: 15
size: NA
D: TRBD1
V: TRBV10-3
J: TRBJ1-2
DNA: TGTGCCATCAGTCATTCCGGGGACAGGGGCTATGGCTACACCTTC
CDR3: CAISHSGDRGYGYTF

length: 15
size: few
D: TRBD1
V: TRBV7-2
J: TRBJ1-5
DNA: TGTGCCAGCAGCACCTTGACAGGGGGCAATCAGCCCCAGCATTTT
CDR3: CASSTLTGGNQPQHF

length: 12
size: many
D: NA
V: TRBV6-2/TRBV6-3
J: TRBJ1-2
DNA: TGTGCCAGCAGTTACCATAACAGTGGCTACACCTTC
CDR3: CASSYHNSGYTF

length: 16
size: many
D: TRBD2
V: TRBV7-2
J: TRBJ2-7
DNA: TGTGCCAGCAGCTCCCGATCTAGCGGGAGCGCCTACGAGCAGTACTTC
CDR3: CASSSRSSGSAYEQYF

length: 17
size: large
D: TRBD2
V: TRBV20-1
J: TRBJ2-7
DNA: TGCAGTGCTAGCGGATCTAGCGGGGGGATCGAGATGTGGGAGCAGTACTTC
CDR3: CSASGSSGGIEMWEQYF

length: 16
size: many
D: TRBD1
V: TRBV3-1
J: TRBJ1-1
DNA: TGTGCCAGCAGCCCCCTACGGGACAGGCCGAACACTGAAGCTTTCTTT
CDR3: CASSPLRDRPNTEAFF

length: 15
size: few
D: NA
V: TRBV4-3
J: TRBJ2-1
DNA: TGCGCCAGCAGCGTCTCGGGAGCTAGCTACAATGAGCAGTTCTTC
CDR3: CASSVSGASYNEQFF

length: 15
size: many
D: NA
V: TRBV6-5
J: TRBJ1-1
DNA: TGTGCCAGCAGTTACGCAGGCGGGGGGGAGACTGAAGCTTTCTTT
CDR3: CASSYAGGGETEAFF

length: 15
size: NA
D: NA
V: TRBV5-1
J: TRBJ2-2
DNA: TGCGCCAGCAGCCCTAAAGTGGTGAACACCGGGGAGCTGTTTTTT
CDR3: CASSPKVVNTGELFF

length: 12
size: many
D: NA
V: TRBV20-1
J: TRBJ2-7
DNA: TGCAGTGCTAGTGGAGGGGACCACGAGCAGTACTTC
CDR3: CSASGGDHEQYF

length: 15
size: many
D: TRBD2
V: TRBV3-1
J: TRBJ2-2
DNA: TGTGCCAGCAGCCGTGGACTAGCGGCCACCGGGGAGCTGTTTTTT
CDR3: CASSRGLAATGELFF

length: 13
size: once
D: NA
V: TRBV7-7
J: TRBJ1-2
DNA: TGTGCTAGCAGCCCTAGGGGGGCAAGGGGCTACACCTTC
CDR3: CASSPRGARGYTF

length: 15
size: many
D: TRBD1
V: TRBV6-6
J: TRBJ1-4
DNA: TGTGCCAGCAGACGACAGGGGGAGGTTAATGAAAAACTGTTTTTT
CDR3: CASRRQGEVNEKLFF

length: 20
size: many
D: TRBD2
V: TRBV15
J: TRBJ2-3
DNA: TGTGCCACCAGCACCCACCCGCGGCGGGGGGGCCGATTGTTCACAGATACGCAGTATTTT
CDR3: CATSTHPRRGGRLFTDTQYF

length: 17
size: many
D: NA
V: TRBV4-3
J: TRBJ1-2
DNA: TGCGCCAGCAGCCAAGATATAGGGGACTCTCTCCACTATGGCTACACCTTC
CDR3: CASSQDIGDSLHYGYTF

length: 11
size: many
D: NA
V: TRBV20-1
J: TRBJ1-4
DNA: TGCAGTGCGGCGGAGGGGGAAAAACTGTTTTTT
CDR3: CSAAEGEKLFF

length: 15
size: many
D: NA
V: TRBV10-3
J: TRBJ1-6
DNA: TGTGCCATCAGTGAGGATACGGGTTATAATTCACCCCTCCACTTT
CDR3: CAISEDTGYNSPLHF

length: 14
size: many
D: NA
V: TRBV2
J: TRBJ2-5
DNA: TGTGCCAGCCTGGTTGGGTGGAACCAAGAGACCCAGTACTTC
CDR3: CASLVGWNQETQYF

length: 13
size: many
D: NA
V: TRBV10-3
J: TRBJ1-6
DNA: TGTGCCATCAGGGAAGACTATAATTCACCCCTCCACTTT
CDR3: CAIREDYNSPLHF

length: 13
size: many
D: TRBD1
V: TRBV10-3
J: TRBJ1-6
DNA: TGTGCCATCAGGGACAGGGAAGGATCACCCCTCCACTTT
CDR3: CAIRDREGSPLHF

length: 15
size: few
D: TRBD1
V: TRBV6-2/TRBV6-3
J: TRBJ2-1
DNA: TGTGCCAGCAGTTATACAGGGGTAGTTTACAATGAGCAGTTCTTC
CDR3: CASSYTGVVYNEQFF

length: 16
size: few
D: NA
V: TRBV20-1
J: TRBJ1-5
DNA: TGCAGTGCTAGAGTGGGGCGGGGAATTGGCAATCAGCCCCAGCATTTT
CDR3: CSARVGRGIGNQPQHF

length: 12
size: NA
D: TRBD1
V: TRBV6-8
J: TRBJ2-1
DNA: TGTGCCAGCAGTCGCAGGGGGTATGAGCAGTTCTTC
CDR3: CASSRRGYEQFF

length: 18
size: many
D: NA
V: TRBV12-3/TRBV12-4
J: TRBJ2-6
DNA: TGTGCCAGTTCCTCCACCGGGACGCGAGCCTCTGGGGCCAACGTCCTGACTTTC
CDR3: CASSSTGTRASGANVLTF

length: 16
size: few
D: TRBD1
V: TRBV5-1
J: TRBJ1-2
DNA: TGCGCCAGCAGCTTGATTGGACAGGGAGGCGACTATGGCTACACCTTC
CDR3: CASSLIGQGGDYGYTF

length: 15
size: medium-sized
D: TRBD2
V: TRBV12-3/TRBV12-4
J: TRBJ2-2
DNA: TGTGCCAGCAGCTTCCTAGCGGAGAACACCGGGGAGCTGTTTTTT
CDR3: CASSFLAENTGELFF

length: 12
size: many
D: NA
V: TRBV3-1
J: TRBJ1-5
DNA: TGTGCCAGCAGCCACGGGGATCAGCCCCAGCATTTT
CDR3: CASSHGDQPQHF

length: 11
size: NA
D: NA
V: TRBV10-2
J: TRBJ2-3
DNA: TGCGCCAGCAGGGGCGGAAATACGCAGTATTTT
CDR3: CASRGGNTQYF

length: 15
size: NA
D: NA
V: TRBV6-1
J: TRBJ2-7
DNA: TGTGCCAGCAGTTCCCCAGGGCTGCTTTCCTACGAGCAGTACTTC
CDR3: CASSSPGLLSYEQYF

length: 16
size: NA
D: TRBD1
V: TRBV7-2
J: TRBJ1-4
DNA: TGTGCCAGCAGCCTTTCCGGACAGGCCCGCAATGAAAAACTGTTTTTT
CDR3: CASSLSGQARNEKLFF

length: 14
size: many
D: NA
V: TRBV5-5
J: TRBJ2-5
DNA: TGTGCCAGCAGCTTGGCCCTGCCCCCAGAGACCCAGTACTTC
CDR3: CASSLALPPETQYF

length: 14
size: many
D: NA
V: TRBV12-3/TRBV12-4
J: TRBJ2-3
DNA: TGTGCCAGCAGTTTACGTCGGGGCATAGATACGCAGTATTTT
CDR3: CASSLRRGIDTQYF

length: 15
size: many
D: TRBD1
V: TRBV10-2
J: TRBJ1-2
DNA: TGCGCCAGCAGGGTATCCGGGACAGGGGGCGTAGGCTACACCTTC
CDR3: CASRVSGTGGVGYTF

length: 14
size: NA
D: NA
V: TRBV2
J: TRBJ2-3
DNA: TGTGCCAGCAGTGAGGCGACTTACACAGATACGCAGTATTTT
CDR3: CASSEATYTDTQYF